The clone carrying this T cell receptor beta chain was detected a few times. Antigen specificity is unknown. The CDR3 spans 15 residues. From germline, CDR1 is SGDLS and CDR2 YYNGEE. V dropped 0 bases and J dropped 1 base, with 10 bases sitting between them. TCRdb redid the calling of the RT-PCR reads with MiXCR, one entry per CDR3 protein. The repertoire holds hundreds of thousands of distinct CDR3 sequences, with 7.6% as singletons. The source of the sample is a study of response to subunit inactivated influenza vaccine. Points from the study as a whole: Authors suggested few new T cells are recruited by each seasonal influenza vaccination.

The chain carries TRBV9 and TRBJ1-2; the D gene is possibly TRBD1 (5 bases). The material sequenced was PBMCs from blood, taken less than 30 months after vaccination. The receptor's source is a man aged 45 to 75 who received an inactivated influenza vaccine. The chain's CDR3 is CASSVGTLGNYGYTF. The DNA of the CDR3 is TGTGCCAGCAGCGTAGGGACATTGGGTAACTATGGCTACACCTTC. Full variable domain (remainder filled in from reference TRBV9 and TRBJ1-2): DSGVTQTPKHLITATGQRVTLRCSPRSGDLSVYWYQQSLDQGLQFLIQYYNGEERAKGNILERFSAQQFPDLHSELNLSSLELGDSALYFCASSVGTLGNYGYTFGSGTRLTVV.